This T cell receptor (beta chain) comes out of a study of blood T cells in healthy people across ages. CDR3 size: 13 residues. Germline lookup yields CDR1 SQVTM and CDR2 ANQGSEA. Study findings and constraints: Across the age range, TCR beta diversity per million T cells fell in a roughly linear way. Aged donors had fewer naive CD4+ cells and lower diversity than long-lived donors. Strong correlation linked observed beta diversity and percent naive T cells.

This clonotype has a handful of counts. Antigen specificity is unknown. The use of a sample-barcoded 5' primer and a J-beta primer mix characterized a second PCR of roughly 6 to 12 cycles. Each cDNA molecule was tagged by a template-switch adaptor that had 12 random nucleotides. TCRdb reprocessed the 5' RACE reads via MiXCR and lists one record per CDR3 protein. Of about 900,000 distinct CDR3 sequences listed, approximately 59% were seen once; the top ten hold 25% to 30%. Sequenced material: blood. The chain uses TRBV29-1 and TRBJ2-4, with 7 bases fitting TRBD2. The end of the DNA is better explained by TRBJ2-7, so the J call may be wrong. This receptor was obtained from a man aged 25 to 40 in good health. The CDR3: CSVEGREGYEQYF. Written as DNA, the CDR3 is TGCAGCGTTGAAGGCAGGGAGGGCTACGAGCAGTACTTC.